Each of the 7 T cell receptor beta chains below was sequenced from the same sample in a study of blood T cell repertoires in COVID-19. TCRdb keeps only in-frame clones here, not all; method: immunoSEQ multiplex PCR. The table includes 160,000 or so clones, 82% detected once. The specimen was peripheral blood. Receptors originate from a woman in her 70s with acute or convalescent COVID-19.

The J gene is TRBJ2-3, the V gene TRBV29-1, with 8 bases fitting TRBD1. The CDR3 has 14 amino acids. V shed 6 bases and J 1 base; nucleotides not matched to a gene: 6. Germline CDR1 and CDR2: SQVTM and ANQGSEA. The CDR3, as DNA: TGCAGCGTACAGGGGGAACTCGGCACAGATACGCAGTATTTT. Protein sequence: CSVQGELGTDTQYF.

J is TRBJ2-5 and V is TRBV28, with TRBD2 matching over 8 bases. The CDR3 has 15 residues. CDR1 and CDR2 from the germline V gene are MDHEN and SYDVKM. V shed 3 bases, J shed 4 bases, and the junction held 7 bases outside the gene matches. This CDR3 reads CASSFAGGRGETQYF. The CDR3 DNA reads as TGTGCCAGCAGTTTTGCGGGGGGTAGGGGAGAGACCCAGTACTTC.

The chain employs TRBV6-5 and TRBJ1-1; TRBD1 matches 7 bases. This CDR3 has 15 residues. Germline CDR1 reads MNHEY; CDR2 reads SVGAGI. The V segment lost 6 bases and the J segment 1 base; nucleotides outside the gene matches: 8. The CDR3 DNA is TGTGCCAGCAGAAACAGGGGCATGGGGAACACTGAAGCTTTCTTT. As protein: CASRNRGMGNTEAFF.

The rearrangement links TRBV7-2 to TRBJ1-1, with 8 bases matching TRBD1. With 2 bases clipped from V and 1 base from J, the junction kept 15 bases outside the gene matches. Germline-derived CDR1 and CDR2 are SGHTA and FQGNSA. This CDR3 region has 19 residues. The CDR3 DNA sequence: TGTGCCAGCAGCTTACCGGCTCACCCCACCGGGACAGGGAACACTGAAGCTTTCTTT. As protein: CASSLPAHPTGTGNTEAFF.

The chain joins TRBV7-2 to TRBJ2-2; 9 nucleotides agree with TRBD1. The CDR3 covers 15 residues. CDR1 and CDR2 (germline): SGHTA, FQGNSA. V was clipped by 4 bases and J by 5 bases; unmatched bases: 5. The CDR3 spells CASSSQGAGTGELFF. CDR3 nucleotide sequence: TGTGCCAGCAGCTCACAGGGGGCCGGGACCGGGGAGCTGTTTTTT.

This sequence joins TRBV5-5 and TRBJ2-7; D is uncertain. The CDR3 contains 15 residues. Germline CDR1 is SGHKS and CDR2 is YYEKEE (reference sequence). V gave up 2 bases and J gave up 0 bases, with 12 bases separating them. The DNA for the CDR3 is TGTGCCAGCAGCTTACAGCTCGTGCTCTCCTACGAGCAGTACTTC. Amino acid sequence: CASSLQLVLSYEQYF.

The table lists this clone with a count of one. The CDR3 loop is CASSPPGNYGYTF. The DNA for the CDR3 is TGTGCCAGCTCACCACCGGGCAACTATGGCTACACCTTC. The gene calls are TRBV18 and TRBJ1-2; no clear D gene. Between the trimmed V and J ends, which lost 0 bases and 2 bases, there was a span of 4 bases. The length of the CDR3 is 13 residues. Germline V gene data show CDR1 as KGHSH and CDR2 as LQKENI. The full variable domain, completed using reference TRBV18 and TRBJ1-2, is NAGVMQNPRHLVRRRGQEARLRCSPMKGHSHVYWYRQLPEEGLKFMVYLQKENIIDESGMPKERFSAEFPKEGPSILRIQQVVRGDSAAYFCASSPPGNYGYTFGSGTRLTVV.